This passage covers 12 T cell receptor beta chains from one sample sequenced in a study of T cell responses to AZD1222 COVID-19 vaccine (dated by TCRdb to 2020 to 2023). The time point label, read with the paper, signifies: about 28 days (+/-7) after the second vaccine dose. The library relied on the immunoSEQ multiplex PCR assay. This is the immuneACCESS table as TCRdb keeps it, with only in-frame sequences that have V and J called. A part of the clones is gone; compared with another copy, unresolved V genes explain less than half, and the rest is unexplained. The sample data list 140,000 to 150,000 clones, and roughly 91% of these were observed just once. The ten biggest clones cover around 1.8% of the sample. Sequenced material: peripheral blood, taken 28 days after the second AZD1222 dose. The receptors originated from an adult who received the AZD1222 COVID-19 vaccine.

As DNA, the CDR3 is TGTGCCAGCAGCCAAGAGGGGGACAGGGGTAATGAAAAACTGTTTTTT. It codes for CASSQEGDRGNEKLFF. The rearrangement links TRBV4-2 to TRBJ1-4; 10 bases map to TRBD1. This CDR3 has 16 amino acids. Germline assignment: CDR1 LGHNA and CDR2 YNFKEQ. With V trimmed by 0 bases and J by 4 bases, 2 bases remained unmatched.

Points on this clone: Other DNA sequences of this sample code for an identical CDR3. The chain joins TRBV12-3 or TRBV12-4 to TRBJ1-2, with D perhaps TRBD1 (6 bases). The CDR3 runs to 13 residues. Deletions cut 5 bases from V and 4 bases from J, with 11 bases between. CDR3: CASSPDRTYGYTF. CDR3 sequence (DNA): TGTGCCAGCAGTCCGGACAGAACCTATGGCTACACCTTC.

The chain carries TRBV18 and TRBJ1-1, with TRBD1 matching 7 bases. The germline V gene has CDR1 KGHSH and CDR2 LQKENI. With 3 bases clipped from V and 3 bases from J, the junction kept 7 bases outside the gene matches. The CDR3 sequence is 15 residues long. CDR3 nucleotide sequence: TGTGCCAGCTCACCTCGACAGGGTATAGACACTGAAGCTTTCTTT. This encodes CASSPRQGIDTEAFF.

The chain recombines TRBV6-2 or TRBV6-3 with TRBJ2-7; TRBD1 is a possible D gene (6 bases). Germline assignment: CDR1 MNHEY and CDR2 SVGEGT. This CDR3 comprises 13 residues. Trimming pared 2 bases from V and 3 bases from J, leaving 8 bases between. The CDR3 reads CASSYRDNYEQYF. DNA of the CDR3: TGTGCCAGCAGTTACCGGGACAACTACGAGCAGTACTTC.

This CDR3 reads CASRALGSGANVLTF. CDR3 coding DNA: TGCGCCAGCAGGGCCCTCGGCTCTGGGGCCAACGTCCTGACTTTC. J is TRBJ2-6 and V is TRBV4-1; no clear D gene. This CDR3 spans 15 amino acids. Trimming cost V 6 bases and J 0 bases, with 9 bases left between them. Germline CDR1 is MGHRA and CDR2 is YSYEKL.

This clone was counted a single time. This rearrangement joins TRBV19 to TRBJ1-2, with 9 bases that match TRBD1. The ends lost 4 bases at V and 7 bases at J; junction bases unmatched: 13. This CDR3 is built from 16 residues. The germline CDR1 and CDR2 sequences are LNHDA and SQIVND (reference sequence). The CDR3 region is CASSTTGGGLLRGYTF. Written as DNA, the CDR3 is TGTGCCAGTAGTACCACAGGGGGCGGATTGTTGCGTGGCTACACCTTC.

For the CDR3, the DNA is TGTGCCAGCAGAAGGGACGGGGCCTCTGGAAACACCATATATTTT. Protein: CASRRDGASGNTIYF. This chain uses TRBV2 with TRBJ1-3; D is perhaps TRBD1 (5 bases). Trimming pared 6 bases from V and 0 bases from J, leaving 12 bases between. The CDR3 has 15 residues. CDR1 is SNHLY and CDR2 is FYNNEI in the germline V gene. Filled out from reference TRBV2 and TRBJ1-3, the complete variable domain reads EPEVTQTPSHQVTQMGQEVILRCVPISNHLYFYWYRQILGQKVEFLVSFYNNEISEKSEIFDDQFSVERPDGSNFTLKIRSTKLEDSAMYFCASRRDGASGNTIYFGEGSWLTVV.

The chain recombines TRBV6-5 with TRBJ2-7, with 12 bases lining up with TRBD2. With 2 bases clipped from V and 5 bases from J, the junction kept 7 bases outside the gene matches. The germline gives CDR1 MNHEY, CDR2 SVGAGI. CDR3 size: 16 residues. CDR3 loop: CASSYTLAGGPNEQYF. In DNA form, the CDR3 reads TGTGCCAGCAGTTACACCCTAGCGGGGGGGCCCAACGAGCAGTACTTC.

This clone has a single count. The rearrangement joins TRBV12-3 or TRBV12-4 to TRBJ2-4; no clear D gene. Trimming stripped 6 bases from V and 3 bases from J, with 9 bases between. The CDR3 is made up of 13 amino acids. The CDR3 region is CASSSLDKNIQYF. The CDR3 DNA reads TGTGCCAGCAGCTCCCTGGACAAAAACATTCAGTACTTC.

The rearrangement links TRBV2 to TRBJ2-7, with a possible D match to TRBD1 (6 bases). There are 14 residues in the CDR3. Germline CDR1 SNHLY, CDR2 FYNNEI. Trimming removed 8 bases from V and 5 bases from J, with 19 bases in between. Here the CDR3 reads CASLSRDMLNEQYF. The CDR3, as DNA: TGTGCCAGCCTGAGCCGGGACATGCTAAACGAGCAGTACTTC.

The genes are TRBV15 and TRBJ2-5; tentative D call: TRBD2 (5 bases). The CDR3 has 15 residues. V dropped 0 bases and J dropped 3 bases, with 11 bases sitting between them. The germline CDR1 and CDR2 sequences are LNHNV and YYDKDF (reference sequence). The CDR3 DNA sequence: TGTGCCACCAGCAGAGAGGGGAGAAGGGAAGAGACCCAGTACTTC. It codes for CATSREGRREETQYF.

This CDR3 is CASSQPRAKSYNEQFF. The CDR3 region has the DNA TGCGCCAGCAGCCAACCCCGGGCAAAATCCTACAATGAGCAGTTCTTC. This sequence joins TRBV4-1 and TRBJ2-1; D gene uncertain. Trimming cost V 2 bases and J 1 base, with 12 bases left between them. The CDR3 loop spans 16 amino acids. The germline V gene has CDR1 MGHRA and CDR2 YSYEKL.